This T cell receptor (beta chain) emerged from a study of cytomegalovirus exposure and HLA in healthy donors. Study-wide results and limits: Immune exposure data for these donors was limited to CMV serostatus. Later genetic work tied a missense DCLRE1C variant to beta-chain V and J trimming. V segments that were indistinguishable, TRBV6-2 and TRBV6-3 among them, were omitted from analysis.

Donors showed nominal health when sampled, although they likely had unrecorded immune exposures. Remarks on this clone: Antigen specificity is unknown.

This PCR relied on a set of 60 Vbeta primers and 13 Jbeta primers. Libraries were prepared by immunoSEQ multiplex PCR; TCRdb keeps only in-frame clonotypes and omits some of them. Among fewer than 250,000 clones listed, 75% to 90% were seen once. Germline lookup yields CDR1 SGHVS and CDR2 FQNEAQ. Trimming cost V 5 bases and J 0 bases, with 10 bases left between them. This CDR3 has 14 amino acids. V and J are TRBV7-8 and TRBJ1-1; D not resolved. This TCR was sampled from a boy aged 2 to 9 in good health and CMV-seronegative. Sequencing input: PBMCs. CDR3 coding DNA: TGTGCCAGCAGCGCCGGTCAGGTGAACACTGAAGCTTTCTTT. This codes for CASSAGQVNTEAFF.